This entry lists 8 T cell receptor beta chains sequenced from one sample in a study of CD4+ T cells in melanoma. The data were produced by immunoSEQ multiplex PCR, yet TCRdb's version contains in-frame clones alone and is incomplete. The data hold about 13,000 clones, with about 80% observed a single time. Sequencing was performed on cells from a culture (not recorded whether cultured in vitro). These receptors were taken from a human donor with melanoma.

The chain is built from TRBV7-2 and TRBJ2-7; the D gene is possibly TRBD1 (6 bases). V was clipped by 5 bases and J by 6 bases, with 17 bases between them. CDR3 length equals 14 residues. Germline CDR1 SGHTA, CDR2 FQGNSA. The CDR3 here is CASSATRQGFEQYF. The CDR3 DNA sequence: TGTGCCAGCAGCGCAACCCGGCAGGGGTTCGAGCAGTACTTC.

CDR3 sequence: CASSPPPRLAGNNEQFF. DNA of the CDR3: TGTGCCAGCAGTCCTCCCCCTAGACTAGCGGGAAACAATGAGCAGTTCTTC. The chain links TRBV2 to TRBJ2-1; 11 positions match TRBD2. This CDR3 region has 17 residues. Germline assignment: CDR1 SNHLY and CDR2 FYNNEI. The trim removed 5 bases at V and 5 bases at J, leaving 11 bases unmatched.

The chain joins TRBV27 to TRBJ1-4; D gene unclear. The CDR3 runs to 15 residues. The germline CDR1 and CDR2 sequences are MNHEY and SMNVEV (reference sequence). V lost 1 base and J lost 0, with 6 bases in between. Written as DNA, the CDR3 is TGTGCCAGCAGTTTATTAGGAGCAACTAATGAAAAACTGTTTTTT. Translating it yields CASSLLGATNEKLFF.

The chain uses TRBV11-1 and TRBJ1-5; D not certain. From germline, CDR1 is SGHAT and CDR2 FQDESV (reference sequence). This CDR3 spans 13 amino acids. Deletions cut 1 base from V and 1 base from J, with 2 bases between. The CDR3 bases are TGTGCCAGCAGCTTAGGAAGCAATCAGCCCCAGCATTTT. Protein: CASSLGSNQPQHF.

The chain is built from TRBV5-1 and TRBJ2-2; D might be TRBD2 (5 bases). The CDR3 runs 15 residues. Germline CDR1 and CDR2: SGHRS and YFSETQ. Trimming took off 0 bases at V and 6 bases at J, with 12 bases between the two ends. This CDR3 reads CASSLELDDSGELFF. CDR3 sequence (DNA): TGCGCCAGCAGCTTGGAACTAGACGATTCCGGGGAGCTGTTTTTT. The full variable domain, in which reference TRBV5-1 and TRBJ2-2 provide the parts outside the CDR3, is KAGVTQTPRYLIKTRGQQVTLSCSPISGHRSVSWYQQTPGQGLQFLFEYFSETQRNKGNFPGRFSGRQFSNSRSEMNVSTLELGDSALYLCASSLELDDSGELFFGEGSRLTVL.

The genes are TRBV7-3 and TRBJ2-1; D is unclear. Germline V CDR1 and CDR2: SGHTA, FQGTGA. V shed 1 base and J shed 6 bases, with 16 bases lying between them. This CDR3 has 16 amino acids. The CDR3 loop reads CASSLSPAITSNEQFF. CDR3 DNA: TGTGCCAGCAGCTTAAGCCCAGCGATTACGTCCAATGAGCAGTTCTTC.

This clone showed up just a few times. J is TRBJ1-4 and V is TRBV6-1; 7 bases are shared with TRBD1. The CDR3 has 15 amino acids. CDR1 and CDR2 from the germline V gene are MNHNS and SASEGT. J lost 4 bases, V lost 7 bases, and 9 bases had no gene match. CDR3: CASTANRDSNEKLFF. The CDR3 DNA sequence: TGTGCCAGCACTGCGAACCGGGACAGTAATGAAAAACTGTTTTTT.

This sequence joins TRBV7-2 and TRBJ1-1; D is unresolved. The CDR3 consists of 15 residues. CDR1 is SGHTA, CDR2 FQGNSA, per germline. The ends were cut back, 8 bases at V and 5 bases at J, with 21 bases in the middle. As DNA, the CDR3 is TGTGCCAGCTCCCTAATGGCCCGTGCGGGGACTGAAGCTTTCTTT. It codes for CASSLMARAGTEAFF.